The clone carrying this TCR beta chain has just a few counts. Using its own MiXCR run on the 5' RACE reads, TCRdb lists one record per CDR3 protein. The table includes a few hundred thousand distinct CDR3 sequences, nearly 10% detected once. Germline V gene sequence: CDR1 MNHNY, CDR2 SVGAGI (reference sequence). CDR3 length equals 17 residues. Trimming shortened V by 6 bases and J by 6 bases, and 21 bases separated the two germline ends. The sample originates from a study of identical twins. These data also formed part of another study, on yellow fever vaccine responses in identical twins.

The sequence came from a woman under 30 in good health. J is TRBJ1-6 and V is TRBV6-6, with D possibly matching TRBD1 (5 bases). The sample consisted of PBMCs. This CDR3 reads CASSSVYGASINSPLHF. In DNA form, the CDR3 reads TGTGCCAGCAGCTCTGTTTACGGGGCCTCAATTAATTCACCCCTCCACTTT.